Following are 10 T cell receptor beta chains from one sample sequenced in a study of T cell repertoires in cytomegalovirus infection. Using its own MiXCR run on the reads, TCRdb lists one record per CDR3 protein. The sample contains 200,000 or so distinct CDR3 sequences, 28% of which appear only once. Sequenced input: PBMCs. The source of these receptors is a human donor in good health (CMV status not recorded). Some clones in this sample may be carry-over from other donors' samples.

This clonotype has only a few counts. The chain has TRBV12-5 and TRBJ1-2, with D unclear. The CDR3 is 13 amino acids. Germline V CDR1 and CDR2: LGHNT, FRNRAP. V dropped 1 base and J dropped 8 bases, with 11 bases sitting between them. Here the CDR3 reads CASGLAAVPGYTF. DNA of the CDR3: TGTGCTAGTGGTTTGGCCGCCGTGCCGGGCTACACCTTC.

The V call is TRBV3-1, the J call TRBJ2-6, with D maybe TRBD1 (6 bases). Germline V gives CDR1 LGHDT, CDR2 YNNKEL (reference sequence). The CDR3 loop spans 16 amino acids. The ends were cut back, 2 bases at V and 3 bases at J, with 11 bases in the middle. The CDR3 spells CASSQLGGSGANVLTF. Written as DNA, the CDR3 is TGTGCCAGCAGCCAACTTGGGGGCAGTGGGGCCAACGTCCTGACTTTC.

This clonotype came up many times. V and J are TRBV12-3 or TRBV12-4 and TRBJ2-2; no clear D gene. V was shortened by 2 bases and J by 1 base, with 11 bases between the two germline ends. This CDR3 is built from 16 residues. DNA for the CDR3: TGTGCCAGCAGTTTAATGACTGGCTTGAACACCGGGGAGCTGTTTTTT. Amino acid sequence: CASSLMTGLNTGELFF.

The J gene is TRBJ1-2, the V gene TRBV7-9; possible D gene TRBD1, 6 bases. From germline, CDR1 is SEHNR and CDR2 FQNEAQ (reference sequence). The CDR3 has 15 amino acids. V was shortened by 10 bases and J by 6 bases, with 24 bases between the two germline ends. CDR3 sequence: CAIAPPGGGRDGYTF. CDR3 coding DNA: TGTGCCATTGCGCCACCGGGGGGGGGGCGAGATGGCTACACCTTC.

Concerning this clonotype: The junction departs from the called germline gene at one end, perhaps through a read error. The chain combines TRBV12-3 or TRBV12-4 with TRBJ2-7; 10 nucleotides line up with TRBD1. The CDR3 length is 14 residues. The CDR3 sequence: CDSSPTGGEYEQYF. The CDR3, as DNA: TGTGACAGCAGCCCGACAGGGGGCGAGTACGAGCAGTACTTC.

The rearrangement links TRBV7-3 to TRBJ2-3; D tentatively fits TRBD1 or TRBD2 (5 bases each). Germline-derived CDR1 and CDR2 are SGHTA and FQGTGA. The CDR3 is 13 amino acids. Trimming took off 5 bases at V and 6 bases at J, with 12 bases between the two ends. CDR3 sequence: CASSPDIADTQYF. CDR3 bases: TGTGCCAGCAGCCCGGACATAGCGGATACGCAGTATTTT. Supplemented by reference TRBV7-3 and TRBJ2-3, the full variable domain reads GAGVSQTPSNKVTEKGKYVELRCDPISGHTALYWYRQSLGQGPEFLIYFQGTGAADDSGLPNDRFFAVRPEGSVSTLKIQRTERGDSAVYLCASSPDIADTQYFGPGTRLTVL.

The V gene is TRBV18, the J gene TRBJ2-7; perhaps TRBD1 as D (5 bases). With 3 bases removed from V and 0 bases from J, the gap between germline ends came to 6 bases. This CDR3 has 13 amino acids. Germline V gene sequence: CDR1 KGHSH, CDR2 LQKENI. For the CDR3, the DNA is TGTGCCAGCTCACCCGGACACTCCTACGAGCAGTACTTC. Translating gives CASSPGHSYEQYF.

This chain uses TRBV5-5 with TRBJ2-1, with 7 nucleotides matching TRBD2. The junction had 6 bases not matched to a gene; V was cut back by 4 bases and J by 2 bases. The length of the CDR3 is 15 residues. Germline-derived CDR1 and CDR2 are SGHKS and YYEKEE (reference sequence). In nucleotides, the CDR3 is TGTGCCAGCAGCCGCGGGGGACCCCCCTACAATGAGCAGTTCTTC. It specifies CASSRGGPPYNEQFF. The variable domain in full, with the rest retrieved from reference TRBV5-5 and TRBJ2-1, is DAGVTQSPTHLIKTRGQQVTLRCSPISGHKSVSWYQQVLGQGPQFIFQYYEKEERGRGNFPDRFSARQFPNYSSELNVNALLLGDSALYLCASSRGGPPYNEQFFGPGTRLTVL.

The rearrangement uses TRBV5-1 and TRBJ2-3; 10 nucleotides line up with TRBD1. This CDR3 is built from 16 residues. Germline loops: CDR1 SGHRS, CDR2 YFSETQ. Trimming at V came to 3 bases and at J to 0 bases, leaving 4 bases not matched to a gene. CDR3 protein: CASSSGTGASTDTQYF. Here the CDR3 DNA reads TGCGCCAGCAGCTCCGGGACAGGGGCGAGCACAGATACGCAGTATTTT.

The gene calls are TRBV20-1 and TRBJ1-5, with TRBD1 as a possible D gene (5 bases). Trimming stripped 5 bases from V and 4 bases from J, with 12 bases between. Germline-derived CDR1 and CDR2 are DFQATT and SNEGSKA (reference sequence). The CDR3 spans 13 residues. The CDR3 sequence: CSAYDRGNQPQHF. CDR3 nucleotides: TGCAGTGCTTATGACAGAGGTAATCAGCCCCAGCATTTT.